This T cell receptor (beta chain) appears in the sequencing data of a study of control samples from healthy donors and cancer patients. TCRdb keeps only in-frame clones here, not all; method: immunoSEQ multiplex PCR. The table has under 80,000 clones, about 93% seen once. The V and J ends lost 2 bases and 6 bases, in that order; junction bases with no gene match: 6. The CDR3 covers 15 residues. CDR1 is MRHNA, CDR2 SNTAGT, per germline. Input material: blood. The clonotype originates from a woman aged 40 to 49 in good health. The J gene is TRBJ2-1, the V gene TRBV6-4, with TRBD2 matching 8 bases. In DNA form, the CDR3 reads TGTGCCAGCAGTGACGTCTCCGGGACTAGCAATGAGCAGTTCTTC. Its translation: CASSDVSGTSNEQFF.